One sample yielded the 5 T cell receptor beta chains listed below, sequenced in a study of T-cell memory formation after mild COVID-19. TCRdb re-called the 5' RACE reads through MiXCR, storing one row per CDR3 protein. This sample yields hundreds of thousands of distinct CDR3 sequences, of which less than 25% are seen a single time; about an eighth belongs to the top ten. Source material: PBMCs or a T cell subset sorted from them (not recorded which). The receptors were sampled from an adult woman who had mild COVID-19 (a few samples of this study predate the infection). Cell type and time point are not known.

The gene calls are TRBV5-1 and TRBJ1-1; the match to TRBD1 covers 9 bases. This CDR3 region has 17 residues. After removal of 4 bases from V and 0 bases from J, the junction contained 10 bases not matched to a gene. Germline loops: CDR1 SGHRS, CDR2 YFSETQ. DNA for the CDR3: TGCGCCAGCAGCCAGCCCGGGACAGGGTTTGTGAACACTGAAGCTTTCTTT. It encodes CASSQPGTGFVNTEAFF.

As for this clonotype: An end of the junction differs from the germline gene, which may be a read error. The chain combines TRBV6-5 with TRBJ2-1; the D is unclear. Germline lookup yields CDR1 MNHEY and CDR2 SVGAGI. The CDR3 is 14 amino acids. Written as DNA, the CDR3 is TGTGCCAGCAGGCCCTTAGAGTCCTACAATGAGCAGTTATTC. As protein: CASRPLESYNEQLF.

This chain connects TRBV19 to TRBJ2-5, with TRBD1 matching 7 bases. Germline CDR1 is LNHDA and CDR2 is SQIVND (reference sequence). Trimming removed 6 bases from V and 5 bases from J; junction bases left unmatched: 6. The CDR3 length is 13 residues. Written as DNA, the CDR3 is TGTGCCAGTAGGTACAGGGGCGGGGAGACCCAGTACTTC. It encodes CASRYRGGETQYF.

The chain uses TRBV6-5 and TRBJ2-2; D is uncertain. Trimming pared 4 bases from V and 4 bases from J, leaving 10 bases between. The germline V gene encodes CDR1 MNHEY and CDR2 SVGAGI. The CDR3 loop spans 14 amino acids. The CDR3, as DNA: TGTGCCAGCAGTTTCGGGCGCGGCACCGGGGAGCTGTTTTTT. Translated: CASSFGRGTGELFF.

The chain is built from TRBV19 and TRBJ2-3; D possibly uses TRBD1 or TRBD2 (5 bases each). From germline, CDR1 is LNHDA and CDR2 SQIVND (reference sequence). The CDR3 length is 14 residues. V dropped 1 base and J dropped 9 bases, with 14 bases sitting between them. The CDR3 protein is CASSIVGPRGTQYF. For the CDR3, the DNA is TGTGCCAGTAGTATAGTGGGACCCCGCGGGACGCAGTATTTT.